This record concerns one T cell receptor beta chain sequence. Its antigen is currently unknown. This record comes from a study of OX40 agonist ivuxolimab in advanced cancers. Study conclusions and caveats: By week 6 at 0.1 to 3.0 mg/kg, blood CD4+ and CD8+ T cells had expanded clonally. In a subset of nonresponders, normalized T-cell clonal expansion was also low.

CDR1 is LNHDA and CDR2 is SQIVND in the germline V gene (reference sequence). Trimming took 6 bases from V and 5 from J, leaving 16 bases between them. This CDR3 comprises 14 residues. Assay used: immunoSEQ multiplex PCR; TCRdb lists only in-frame clones, some missing. The table shows tens of thousands of clones, with about 80% occurring only once. The source was CD4+ or CD8+ T cells sorted from blood, collected in a trial of the OX40 agonist ivuxolimab. This sequence joins TRBV19 and TRBJ2-5; maybe TRBD1 (8 bases). This clonotype was sampled from an adult with an advanced solid tumor such as melanoma, head and neck, liver or kidney cancer. The CDR3, as DNA: TGTGCCAGTAGCCCCAGGGGGCGGGGGGAGACCCAGTACTTC. Translation: CASSPRGRGETQYF.